The 8 T cell receptor beta chains below were found in one sample sequenced in a study of identical twins. Using its own MiXCR run on the 5' RACE reads, TCRdb lists one record per CDR3 protein. Of 1.5 million to 2 million distinct CDR3 sequences in the sample, 25% to 35% were seen once. What was sequenced was cord blood. The receptor set was obtained from a newborn girl in good health.

This clonotype was seen more than once but under ten times. This sequence joins TRBV20-1 and TRBJ1-2; 10 nucleotides match TRBD1. CDR1 DFQATT and CDR2 SNEGSKA come from the germline V gene (reference sequence). The junction had 12 bases not matched to a gene; V was cut back by 3 bases and J by 8 bases. The CDR3 is made up of 15 amino acids. The CDR3 spells CSARATRQGAGGYTF. In DNA, the CDR3 is TGCAGTGCTAGGGCGACGAGACAGGGGGCGGGAGGCTACACCTTC.

The sample holds a few counts of this clonotype. CDR3 loop: CASSSLAGGPGILIPRPYNEQFF. DNA for the CDR3: TGTGCCAGCAGTTCACTAGCGGGAGGGCCGGGGATTCTTATTCCTAGGCCCTACAATGAGCAGTTCTTC. The chain combines TRBV27 with TRBJ2-1, with 13 bases that match TRBD2. The CDR3 sequence is 23 residues long. In germline, CDR1 is MNHEY, CDR2 SMNVEV (reference sequence). The V gene end was trimmed by 4 bases and the J gene end by 2 bases; junction bases not matched to a gene: 23.

This CDR3 is CSASGGGANIQYF. In nucleotides, the CDR3 is TGCAGTGCCAGTGGGGGCGGAGCAAACATTCAGTACTTC. V usage is TRBV20-1 and J usage is TRBJ2-4, with D possibly TRBD1 on 6 matching bases. CDR3 length: 13 amino acids. V shed 6 bases and J shed 6 bases, with 15 bases lying between them. From germline, CDR1 is DFQATT and CDR2 SNEGSKA (reference sequence).

This clonotype appeared a few times. The CDR3 loop is CSASRDSAYEQYF. The CDR3 DNA follows: TGCAGTGCTAGCCGGGACAGCGCCTACGAGCAGTACTTC. The chain couples TRBV20-1 to TRBJ2-7; TRBD1 agrees at 7 bases. The CDR3 runs to 13 residues. Trimming cost V 3 bases and J 2 bases; bases outside gene matches: 4. The germline gives CDR1 DFQATT, CDR2 SNEGSKA (reference sequence).

The J gene is TRBJ2-5, the V gene TRBV7-9; D gene uncertain. V lost 4 bases and J 4 bases, leaving 16 bases between the germline ends. The CDR3 has 15 residues. The V gene's germline CDR1 is SEHNR and CDR2 FQNEAQ (reference sequence). The CDR3 here is CASSSTRQGRETQYF. For the CDR3, the DNA is TGTGCCAGCAGCTCAACCCGTCAAGGTCGAGAGACCCAGTACTTC.

This clonotype was observed a handful of times. The chain carries TRBV7-9 and TRBJ2-7, with 7 nucleotides matching TRBD1. V trimming: 4 bases; J trimming: 2 bases; junction bases outside the gene matches: 11. The CDR3 consists of 16 residues. CDR1 SEHNR and CDR2 FQNEAQ come from the germline V gene (reference sequence). The CDR3 sequence: CASSSTRQGRTYEQYF. CDR3 coding DNA: TGTGCCAGCAGCTCTACTCGACAGGGCCGGACCTACGAGCAGTACTTC.

This clonotype was detected a few times. The chain joins TRBV29-1 to TRBJ2-7; D is possibly TRBD2 (5 bases). Germline V gene lookup returns CDR1 SQVTM and CDR2 ANQGSEA. Trimming removed 2 bases at V and 2 bases at J, with 16 bases between. The CDR3 is 15 amino acids. This CDR3 is CSVELLGGPAYEQYF. The CDR3 nucleotides read TGCAGCGTTGAACTCCTGGGCGGGCCCGCCTACGAGCAGTACTTC.

Notes on this clonotype: A much larger clone is a single base away; this may be a read error. The genes are TRBV27 and TRBJ2-7, with TRBD1 as a possible D gene (6 bases). CDR1 and CDR2 (germline): MNHEY, SMNVEV (reference sequence). CDR3 length equals 14 residues. The CDR3 sequence: CANSPQGSSYEQYF. The CDR3 DNA sequence: TGTGCCAACAGTCCACAGGGAAGCTCCTACGAGCAGTACTTC.